Described below is a single T cell receptor (beta chain) sequence and its context. There is no known antigen for this receptor. In total, roughly 670 healthy bone marrow donors made up the cohort. At the time of sampling, every cohort member was nominally healthy, though immune exposures that went unrecorded were likely present. The donor was CMV seronegative and belonged to the group of over 350 seronegative cohort members. A peripheral blood sample was provided by each donor, and peripheral blood mononuclear cells were used for TCR beta sequencing. Genomic DNA extraction from the blood cell samples was performed with the Qiagen DNeasy Blood Extraction Kit. Preparation of the library involved the immunoSEQ multiplex PCR assay. A mixture of 60 forward primers for TCR Vbeta segments and 13 reverse primers for TCR Jbeta segments was used in the multiplex PCR. Amplification of the CDR3 region of rearranged TCR beta genes was performed with a multiplex PCR assay on genomic DNA. The Illumina HiSeq System was used to sequence the amplified TCR beta libraries as 87-base-pair reads. For the original study's pipeline: In a later analysis, tens of millions of unique TCR beta chains were counted across the roughly 700 repertoires, and roughly 10 million of these chains were shared by at least two donors. A nearest-neighbor algorithm error-corrected the raw reads and collapsed the reads into unique sequences, merging closely related sequences to remove PCR and sequencing errors. Alignment of CDR3 sequences to IMGT reference sequences was used to assign V, D and J gene segments. For a sequence to be retained, at least a six-nucleotide match to both a V gene segment and a J gene segment was required. A rearrangement was called productive if the CDR3 had no stop codons and remained in frame with V and J, and every other rearrangement was called non-productive. Following IMGT convention, CDR3 was defined as the stretch from the second conserved V-encoded cysteine to the conserved J-encoded phenylalanine. In an earlier analysis of more than 550 of the donors, sequences lacking an unambiguous match to a single V gene segment were excluded. In an earlier analysis of around 590 of the donors, a V segment was called functional when productive rearrangements were above 56.7%, and segregating when the standard deviation between donors exceeded 5%. A statistical classification framework was built for diagnosing cytomegalovirus status from the catalog of TCR beta chain sequences. A later analysis assigned V and J genes by comparing TCR nucleotide sequences with IMGT/GENE-DB human TR gene sequences. In a later analysis, CDR3 sequences and most-parsimonious VDJ recombination scenarios were assigned using the TCRdist pipeline. In a later analysis, each TCR beta chain was defined by its CDR3 amino acid sequence together with its V-gene family, and reads without a unique V-gene family were excluded. In a later analysis, fewer than 600 highly shared, low-generation-probability nucleotide sequences were removed to address suspected cross-contamination and a sequencing artifact. In a later analysis, a clonal expansion index for each public chain was calculated from normalized within-repertoire ranks of inferred template counts. In a later analysis, generation probabilities were computed with a VDJ recombination model fitted to out-of-frame rearrangements, and the resulting probabilities were checked against IGoR. In a later analysis, TCR-TCR, TCR-HLA and TCR-CMV co-occurrence was scored with hypergeometric tests, and a repertoire-size bias correction was applied to TCR pairs. A later analysis estimated false discovery rates by permuting HLA or CMV assignments 20 times. In a later analysis, co-occurring TCRs were grouped using DBSCAN, and TCRdist sequence similarity was added for clustering within HLA-allele-positive subsets. For co-occurrence clustering, repertoires with fewer than 30,000 or more than 120,000 public chains were excluded, along with about five repertoires with anomalous nucleotide sharing. What TCRdb holds here is the immuneACCESS table cut down to in-frame rearrangements. Part of the clones is not present; checked against another copy, under half of the missing clones reflect an unresolved V gene, and the others are unexplained. The V and J calls and clone size come from that table; D and trimming were worked out from the DNA. The table for this sample records more than 70,000 clones. Of the sample, 1.5% falls within the top ten clones.

The data originate from a study of cytomegalovirus exposure and HLA in healthy donors (dated by TCRdb to 2017 to 2019). General notes on the study: An earlier analysis of approximately 640 of the donors reported about 250 Gb of sequence data and 117 million unique TCR beta sequences from some 180 million T cells. An early release covering roughly 580 HLA-typed donors comprised about 300 gigabases of sequencing data and some 79 million unique TCR sequences. Class I and class II HLA loci were covered by the typing at four-digit resolution. Four to six DR-DQ haplotypes were handled as single units for association and clustering because linkage in the cohort was strong. Of the approximately 400 genotyped donors, around 81% fell in the genetic ancestry cluster associated with self-reported Caucasian donors. Donor age, sex, ethnicity and CMV serostatus were collected together with the repertoire data. The number of donors typed differed by locus, with roughly 629-640 for A, B, C, DRB1 and DQB1, about 500 for DQA1, about 610 for DPA1, and around 430 for DPB1. The study aimed to test whether signatures of past pathogen exposure could be identified by cataloging public T cell receptors. In addition to the first cohort of roughly 700 subjects, a separate validation cohort of approximately 120 different subjects was used. Rather than using new phenotypic data, the later analysis identified candidate immune exposures from TCR beta sequences and from how often those sequences occurred across donors. A later analysis re-analyzed previously published TCR beta repertoires from several hundred donors and added high-resolution HLA genotyping to study TCR occurrence patterns. A later genetic analysis used genome-wide SNP genotypes for about 60% of the roughly 670 donors, treating that subset as a discovery cohort. The study combined high-throughput TCR immunosequencing, statistical association of individual TCRs with disease status, and machine learning to predict cytomegalovirus infection status. To decide whether each TCR beta V gene segment behaved as functional or pseudogenic, an earlier analysis of over 500 of the donors relied on high-throughput TCR beta sequencing. All discovery cohort repertoires had been generated on a single sequencing platform. The study profiled the T cell repertoires of about 720 subjects by immunosequencing and related them to cytomegalovirus serostatus. Among about 400 genotyped donors of the cohort, an average of roughly 230,000 unique TCR beta nucleotide sequences was sequenced per donor, of which 15% to 20% were non-productive. What the work shows at the level of the full study, not this receptor alone: Because counts were too low, roughly 18 rarely observed V segments, including chromosome 9 orphons, were left out of the earlier analysis of about 620 of the donors. Because some donors lacked HLA typing at each locus, the association tests relied only on the typed subset. Linkage disequilibrium might explain the correlated functional status among segregating V segments, but an unknown experimental factor could not be ruled out. Presence/absence analyses assumed roughly uniform sequencing depth across donors, an assumption that may not hold. In both the original and validation cohorts, the classifier was reported to diagnose cytomegalovirus status with high specificity and sensitivity. Broadly in line with IMGT annotations, most TCR beta V segments showed up in productive rearrangements about 90% or about 30% of the time in an earlier analysis of a few hundred of the donors. CMV serostatus was the only immune exposure information available for the cohort. In this cohort, only TCR beta chains were sequenced, and detectable features were limited by the absence of alpha or paired-chain data. An association between a missense DCLRE1C variant and V-gene and J-gene trimming of TCR beta chains was found in a later genetic analysis and replicated in an independent cohort. The 87-base-pair reads could not distinguish some IMGT-functional V segments, including TRBV6-2 and TRBV6-3, so those segments were excluded. Three of the identified cytomegalovirus-associated TCR beta chains were confirmed in vitro to be specific for cytomegalovirus antigens. In a later analysis, several top co-occurrence clusters were reported to appear linked to parvovirus B19, influenza, CMV and Epstein-Barr virus. A cluster of highly shared sequence variants was judged likely to be a technical artifact of the sequencing pipeline. When HLA alleles, especially DR and DQ, strongly co-occurred, TCR associations were difficult to assign to individual alleles. In a later analysis, HLA-associated TCR beta chains showed more clonal expansion and lower generation probabilities than non-associated chains that were equally common. According to a later genetic analysis, donors in an Asian-associated ancestry cluster had fewer N-insertions in productive TCRs than the approximately 610-donor mean. According to the authors, the approach could potentially be generalized to other disease states and immunological phenotypes. A further reported finding was that TCR beta sequences accurately predicted the HLA-A and HLA-B alleles for most subjects in the first cohort. Most CMV-associated TCR beta chains appeared to be HLA-restricted in a later analysis, and the HLA associations seemed to be driven largely by CMV exposure. The study listed 170 or so TCR beta chains as associated with cytomegalovirus. A later analysis associated about 17,000 TCR beta sequences with specific HLA alleles at a false discovery rate of 0.05. In a later analysis, TCR association rates were found to vary across HLA loci, with the most associated TCRs seen for DRB1 alleles and the fewest for HLA-C alleles. Most TCR sequences were seen in very few donors, while some public TCRs were found in many individuals.

V trim: 1 base; J trim: 5 bases; unmatched bases: 2. The CDR3 starts with the cysteine, ends with the phenylalanine, and has 15 residues. Only CDR3 DNA is held: 45 bases, read in frame from base 1. CDR1 and CDR2, looked up from the germline V gene, are SGHTA and FQGNSA. The TCR originated in a woman in her sixties in good health and CMV-seronegative. The chain links TRBV7-2 with TRBJ2-6; TRBD1 fits 7 bases in the junction. The sample consisted of PBMCs. The CDR3 region has the sequence CASSLGQGWANVLTF. The nucleotides read TGTGCCAGCAGCTTAGGACAGGGCTGGGCCAACGTCCTGACTTTC. Here the CDR3 is joined to the reference TRBV7-2 and TRBJ2-6 genes, and the full variable domain is: GAGVSQSPSNKVTEKGKDVELRCDPISGHTALYWYRQSLGQGLEFLIYFQGNSAPDKSGLPSDRFSAERTGGSVSTLTIQRTQQEDSAVYLCASSLGQGWANVLTFGAGSRLTVL.